This T cell receptor (beta chain) was recorded in a study of T-cell memory formation after mild COVID-19. TCRdb ran MiXCR on the 5' RACE reads and lists one entry per CDR3 protein. The data hold 200,000 to 250,000 distinct CDR3 sequences, with roughly 30% observed a single time. Sequenced material: PBMCs or a T cell subset sorted from them (not recorded which). The TCR originated in an adult woman who had mild COVID-19 (a few samples of this study predate the infection). Cell type and time point are not known.

The DNA for the CDR3 is TGTGCCAGCAGCCCGGAGGGTTCGATCACTGAAGCTTTCTTT. It codes for CASSPEGSITEAFF. This chain links TRBV7-9 with TRBJ1-1; D remains unclear. In germline, CDR1 is SEHNR, CDR2 FQNEAQ (reference sequence). The CDR3 totals 14 residues. Trimming removed 5 bases at V and 4 bases at J, with 14 bases between. The complete variable domain, with remaining parts taken from reference TRBV7-9 and TRBJ1-1, reads DTGVSQNPRHKITKRGQNVTFRCDPISEHNRLYWYRQTLGQGPEFLTYFQNEAQLEKSRLLSDRFSAERPKGSFSTLEIQRTEQGDSAMYLCASSPEGSITEAFFGQGTRLTVV.